This entry lists 6 T cell receptor beta chains sequenced from one sample in a study of T cell responses to AZD1222 COVID-19 vaccine. Clones were sequenced by immunoSEQ multiplex PCR, and TCRdb holds only the in-frame ones, with some missing. In the table there are some 120,000 clones, around 84% of which are singletons. The sample was peripheral blood, taken 28 days after the second AZD1222 dose. Receptors originate from an adult who received the AZD1222 COVID-19 vaccine.

V gene TRBV28 combines with J gene TRBJ1-1; no clear D. V dropped 6 bases and J dropped 4 bases, with 21 bases sitting between them. The CDR3 sequence is 16 residues long. Germline assignment: CDR1 MDHEN and CDR2 SYDVKM. CDR3 DNA: TGTGCCAGCAGGTTCCCGTCTAGGGCGGAGGGCACTGAAGCTTTCTTT. Residues: CASRFPSRAEGTEAFF.

V is TRBV10-3 and J is TRBJ1-5; D call uncertain. V was shortened by 11 bases and J by 3 bases, with 20 bases between the two germline ends. This CDR3 comprises 15 residues. CDR1 ENHRY and CDR2 SYGVKD come from the germline V gene. CDR3 loop: CAPWAEGRVNQPQHF. The CDR3 coding sequence is TGTGCCCCGTGGGCGGAAGGGAGAGTCAATCAGCCCCAGCATTTT.

The chain couples TRBV20-1 to TRBJ2-7; 7 nucleotides match TRBD1. The V segment lost 7 bases and the J segment 3 bases; nucleotides outside the gene matches: 3. The CDR3 covers 11 residues. Germline CDR1 DFQATT, CDR2 SNEGSKA (reference sequence). CDR3 sequence: CSGDSVYEQYF. The CDR3 nucleotides are TGCAGTGGGGACAGTGTCTACGAGCAGTACTTC.

For this clone: This CDR3 is also generated by other DNA sequences in the sample. The CDR3 loop reads CASSLNAGREKLFF. CDR3 DNA: TGTGCCAGCAGCTTAAATGCGGGTCGGGAAAAACTGTTTTTT. The chain couples TRBV7-2 to TRBJ1-4; unclear D gene. Germline CDR1 and CDR2: SGHTA and FQGNSA. V was trimmed by 2 bases and J by 8 bases, leaving 12 bases between them. The CDR3 is 14 amino acids.

The chain carries TRBV27 and TRBJ2-7, with 10 bases that match TRBD1. The CDR3 covers 15 residues. Germline V gene lookup returns CDR1 MNHEY and CDR2 SMNVEV (reference sequence). Trimming removed 4 bases from V and 7 bases from J; junction bases left unmatched: 10. The CDR3 spells CASSSSGTGVGEQYF. The CDR3 nucleotides read TGTGCCAGCAGTTCCAGCGGGACAGGGGTAGGGGAGCAGTACTTC.

The CDR3 region has the DNA TGTGCCAGCAGGCCGGACAGGGGGCGATCCAATTCACCATACGAGCAGTACTTC. Amino acid sequence: CASRPDRGRSNSPYEQYF. The chain employs TRBV27 and TRBJ2-7, with 11 bases that match TRBD1. J gave up 4 bases and V 6 bases, and 17 bases lay outside the gene matches. Germline CDR1 reads MNHEY; CDR2 reads SMNVEV (reference sequence). This CDR3 contains 18 residues.